A selection of T cell receptor beta chains follows, all from one sample in a study of OX40 agonist ivuxolimab in advanced cancers. Sequencing used immunoSEQ multiplex PCR; TCRdb keeps in-frame clones, though not all of them. The sample yields 50,000 to 75,000 clones, 65% to 85% seen once. The specimen comprised CD4+ or CD8+ T cells sorted from blood, sampled in a trial of the OX40 agonist ivuxolimab. The origin of the receptors is an adult with an advanced solid tumor such as melanoma, head and neck, liver or kidney cancer. Both conserved end residues are part of each CDR3. The D gene is left open where the match is weak. Expanded clones get a size class; other rows say once, few or many, or leave the size out.

-,TRBV7-9,-,TRBJ1-2,TGTGCCAGCAGCCTCGAAGGTTTCTCCACCTTC,CASSLEGFSTF
-,TRBV11-3,-,TRBJ1-6,TGTGCCAGCAGCCCGCAGGGGACCTATAATTCACCCCTCCACTTT,CASSPQGTYNSPLHF
-,TRBV7-2,TRBD1,TRBJ2-1,TGTGCCAGCAGCTTGGACCAGGGGGCCTACAATGAGCAGTTCTTC,CASSLDQGAYNEQFF
-,TRBV11-3,-,TRBJ2-5,TGTGCCAGCAGCCGCTTGACAGGTAGAGAGACCCAGTACTTC,CASSRLTGRETQYF
-,TRBV5-4,TRBD2,TRBJ2-1,TGTGCCAGCAGCTTGTGGCGGGGGGGTTCCTACAATGAGCAGTTCTTC,CASSLWRGGSYNEQFF
-,TRBV6-5,-,TRBJ1-4,TGTGCCAGCAGTTACAGGCAGGCGGGACGGAAACTGTTTTTT,CASSYRQAGRKLFF
-,TRBV27,-,TRBJ2-2,TGTGCCAGCAGTAGCAACAGCTTCAACACCGGGGAGCTGTTTTTT,CASSSNSFNTGELFF
-,TRBV11-2,-,TRBJ1-2,TGTGCCAGCAGCCGCCCCCGGGACGCCCGGTATGGCTACACCTTC,CASSRPRDARYGYTF
-,TRBV9,-,TRBJ1-2,TGTGCCAGCAGCGTAGCAGGATCTCGTGGCTACACCTTC,CASSVAGSRGYTF
-,TRBV18,TRBD1,TRBJ2-7,TGTGCCAGCTCACCCCTCGGACAGGGGACCTACGAGCAGTACTTC,CASSPLGQGTYEQYF
-,TRBV4-1,TRBD2,TRBJ2-7,TGCGCCAGCAGTCAAAAGGGGCTAGCGGGGATATCCTACGAGCAGTACTTC,CASSQKGLAGISYEQYF
-,TRBV18,TRBD1,TRBJ2-7,TGTGCCAGCTCACCGAAATATTCTCAGACAGGGGGAACCTACGAGCAGTACTTC,CASSPKYSQTGGTYEQYF
once,TRBV18,TRBD2,TRBJ2-3,TGTGCCAGCTCCCAGCTCATGGCGGGAGAAGATACGCAGTATTTT,CASSQLMAGEDTQYF
few,TRBV10-3,-,TRBJ2-3,TGTGCCATCAGGACGCAGGAGGGTACAGATACGCAGTATTTT,CAIRTQEGTDTQYF
few,TRBV19,-,TRBJ1-5,TGTGCCAGTAGTATTTCGGGAAGCAATCAGCCCCAGCATTTT,CASSISGSNQPQHF
-,TRBV5-5,-,TRBJ1-2,TGTGCCAGCAGCTTGTACGGCAGCGACCCGATCGGAGGCTACACCTTC,CASSLYGSDPIGGYTF
few,TRBV4-1,-,TRBJ2-2,TGCGCCAGCAGCCAAGAGGTTTTGAGGGCCAGGCAGGGCGGGGAGCTGTTTTTT,CASSQEVLRARQGGELFF
-,TRBV5-6,TRBD1,TRBJ2-2,TGTGCCAGCAGCTTGCTAGGGCAGGGGGTCACCGGGGAGCTGTTTTTT,CASSLLGQGVTGELFF
-,TRBV11-3,TRBD1,TRBJ1-1,TGTGCCAGCAGCGGGACAGGGACTGAAGCTTTCTTT,CASSGTGTEAFF
-,TRBV6-1,-,TRBJ1-1,TGTGCCAGCAGTGAGAGACAGGACCGTGAAGCTTTCTTT,CASSERQDREAFF
-,TRBV6-1,-,TRBJ2-2,TGTGCCAGCAGTGTTCGGGACCTAGGCCCCGGGGAGCTGTTTTTT,CASSVRDLGPGELFF
-,TRBV5-1,-,TRBJ1-2,TGCGCCAGCAGCGAAAGTCAGGCGGCGGGCTATGGCTACACCTTC,CASSESQAAGYGYTF
once,TRBV6-5,-,TRBJ2-5,TGTGCCAGCAGTTATTCAGGGTTCCAAGAGACCCAGTACTTC,CASSYSGFQETQYF
-,TRBV15,-,TRBJ2-2,TGTGCCACCAGCAGGACAGCGAACACCGGGGAGCTGTTTTTT,CATSRTANTGELFF
-,TRBV2,-,TRBJ1-2,TGTGCCAGCAGCAGGGCCTATGGCTACACCTTC,CASSRAYGYTF
once,TRBV5-6,-,TRBJ1-1,TGTGCCAGCAGCTTGGAGGTAGGGAACTTGAACACTGAAGCTTTCTTT,CASSLEVGNLNTEAFF
-,TRBV7-8,TRBD2,TRBJ2-3,TGTGCCAGCAGCTTAGGGCGAGCGGGGTCCACAGATACGCAGTATTTT,CASSLGRAGSTDTQYF
-,TRBV18,TRBD1,TRBJ1-2,TGTGCCAGCTCACCGGGACAGGGGGTCTATGGCTACACCTTC,CASSPGQGVYGYTF
-,TRBV5-1,-,TRBJ2-2,TGCGCCAGCAGCCTGGACTTTAACACCGGGGAGCTGTTTTTT,CASSLDFNTGELFF
-,TRBV11-2,-,TRBJ1-2,TGTGCCAGCAGCTTATTTCCAGGGACTAGCTATGGCTACACCTTC,CASSLFPGTSYGYTF
-,TRBV19,TRBD1,TRBJ2-7,TGTGCCAGTACTAGGGCAGGGGGCTCGTACGAGCAGTACTTC,CASTRAGGSYEQYF
once,TRBV6-5,-,TRBJ2-2,TGTGCCAGCAGCGGGACGGGCACCGGGGAGCTGTTTTTT,CASSGTGTGELFF
-,TRBV7-8,TRBD2,TRBJ2-7,TGTGCCAGCAGTTCCACTAGCGGGGGGGGGACCCGGTACGAGCAGTACTTC,CASSSTSGGGTRYEQYF
few,TRBV10-1,TRBD2,TRBJ2-1,TGCGCCAGCAGGACTAGCGGGGGGGAGCAGTTCTTC,CASRTSGGEQFF
many,TRBV9,-,TRBJ1-3,TGTGCCAGCAGCGAGGGAAACACCATATATTTT,CASSEGNTIYF
-,TRBV4-1,TRBD2,TRBJ2-2,TGCGCCAGCAGCCAAGGGACTAGCGGGAGGAAGGTCGGGGAGCTGTTTTTT,CASSQGTSGRKVGELFF
-,TRBV5-1,-,TRBJ2-3,TGCGCCAGCAGCTTAGAGGGGATGATAGATACGCAGTATTTT,CASSLEGMIDTQYF
-,TRBV11-3,TRBD2,TRBJ2-3,TGTGCCAGCAGCCCTGGGACTAGCGGGAGCACAGATACGCAGTATTTT,CASSPGTSGSTDTQYF
-,TRBV6-6,-,TRBJ2-5,TGTGCCAGCAGTTTAGCGACAGGGCGCGGGAGGACCCAGTACTTC,CASSLATGRGRTQYF
-,TRBV5-1,TRBD2,TRBJ2-5,TGCGCCAGCAGCTTGGTTTCGGCGGGGGGGCGGCAAGAGACCCAGTACTTC,CASSLVSAGGRQETQYF